This TCR beta chain is drawn from a study of radiation and T cells in renal cell carcinoma. General observations from the study: Top tumor clonotypes rose in blood 2 weeks post-radiation, then contracted.

Time point here: blood 4 weeks post-SBRT, at nephrectomy. Stated treatment: 15 Gy SBRT to primary tumor, nephrectomy 4 weeks later. Nephrectomy followed 15 Gy stereotactic body radiation by 4 weeks. Clear cell pathology was present in this patient's renal cell carcinoma. Clones were read by immunoSEQ multiplex PCR, and TCRdb kept only the in-frame ones, dropping some. Of just over 95,000 clones in the sample, 70% to 85% were seen once. V dropped 3 bases and J dropped 4; count of bases not matched to a gene: 8. Germline V gene lookup returns CDR1 MGHRA and CDR2 YSYEKL. CDR3 size: 15 residues. A word on this clone: Its cognate antigen is unknown.

The chain is built from TRBV4-1 and TRBJ2-7; 8 positions agree with TRBD1. The clonotype was recovered from a man in his sixties with renal cell carcinoma. The sample was blood, taken from a patient whose treatment included radiotherapy and nephrectomy. The CDR3 DNA reads as TGCGCCAGCAGCCACCAGGGACAGGTTTCGTACGAGCAGTACTTC. It encodes CASSHQGQVSYEQYF.